Reported below is one T cell receptor (beta chain). Its specificity is not known. Germline assignment: CDR1 SQVTM and CDR2 ANQGSEA. V was pared by 0 bases and J by 6 bases, with 6 bases of the junction left unmatched. The CDR3 consists of 14 residues. From the roughly 120-subject validation cohort, which was separate from the approximately 700-subject first cohort, the donors were drawn. The entry originates in a study of cytomegalovirus exposure and HLA in healthy donors. Study observations and caveats: In the 120 or so validation repertoires, just under 95% of cluster scores exceeded 0, per a later analysis. For cytomegalovirus status, the classifier reportedly gave diagnoses with high specificity and sensitivity.

Data came from immunoSEQ multiplex PCR; TCRdb stores just in-frame clones and leaves some out. Of 90,000 or so clones listed, roughly 85% are singletons. The chain has TRBV29-1 and TRBJ1-1; TRBD1 matches 8 bases. This sequence was found in a man between 18 and 29 years old in good health and CMV-seropositive. The specimen sequenced was PBMCs. The CDR3 DNA follows: TGCAGCGTTGAAGATCCCAGGGGGCTTGCTGAAGCTTTCTTT. It yields the protein CSVEDPRGLAEAFF.